The 9 T cell receptor beta chains below all came from one sample that was sequenced in a study of control samples from healthy donors and cancer patients. The protocol was immunoSEQ multiplex PCR, while the TCRdb copy is restricted to in-frame clones and leaves out a portion. Altogether some 200,000 clones are present, about 93% being singletons, with the ten largest covering almost 1.5%. The specimen was blood. The receptors derive from a man aged 18 to 29 in good health.

This clone has just a few counts. V gene TRBV2 combines with J gene TRBJ1-5; weak D call: TRBD1 (6 bases). The CDR3 sequence is 13 residues long. Germline V lookup: CDR1 SNHLY, CDR2 FYNNEI. The V end was cut by 5 bases, the J end by 7 bases, with 12 bases between. DNA for the CDR3: TGTGCCAGCAGTAATACAGGGATCCAGCCCCAGCATTTT. Residues: CASSNTGIQPQHF.

V usage is TRBV19 and J usage is TRBJ1-1; no firm D call. CDR1 and CDR2 (germline): LNHDA, SQIVND (reference sequence). V dropped 7 bases and J dropped 1 base, with 10 bases sitting between them. The CDR3 consists of 13 residues. CDR3 in DNA: TGTGCCAGTAAAGTTGAGGGGAACACTGAAGCTTTCTTT. Its protein product is CASKVEGNTEAFF.

There are a few counts of this clone. This sequence joins TRBV25-1 and TRBJ2-7; D ambiguous. Germline CDR1 MGHDK, CDR2 SYGVNS. The CDR3 is 13 amino acids. V was trimmed by 3 bases and J by 5 bases, leaving 11 bases between them. The CDR3 region is CASSDQEIDEQYF. The CDR3 DNA is TGTGCCAGCAGTGATCAGGAAATAGACGAGCAGTACTTC.

The chain links TRBV5-1 to TRBJ1-6, with 7 nucleotides matching TRBD1. The CDR3 covers 14 residues. V trimming: 2 bases; J trimming: 10 bases; junction bases outside the gene matches: 6. Germline lookup yields CDR1 SGHRS and CDR2 YFSETQ. The CDR3, as DNA: TGCGCCAGCAGCTTAACGGGACAGCAGTCACCCCTCCACTTT. Translated, it gives CASSLTGQQSPLHF.

The chain carries TRBV10-3 and TRBJ2-7, with a weak D call TRBD2 (5 bases). Per the germline V gene, CDR1 is ENHRY and CDR2 is SYGVKD. The CDR3 is 14 residues long. V was shortened by 6 bases and J by 3 bases, with 15 bases between the two germline ends. The CDR3 loop is CAISAHSLDYEQYF. For the CDR3, the DNA is TGTGCCATCAGCGCCCATTCACTAGACTACGAGCAGTACTTC.

This clone was picked up a small number of times. V is TRBV7-9 and J is TRBJ1-1, with TRBD1 as a possible D gene (5 bases). The CDR3 has 14 residues. In germline, CDR1 is SEHNR, CDR2 FQNEAQ (reference sequence). Trimming removed 1 base at V and 1 base at J, with 7 bases between. The CDR3 region has the DNA TGTGCCAGCAGCTTAGGACAGCAGAACACTGAAGCTTTCTTT. The encoded protein is CASSLGQQNTEAFF.

J is TRBJ2-3 and V is TRBV3-1 (or the pseudogene TRBV3-2), with 13 bases fitting TRBD2. Germline V gene lookup returns CDR1 LGHDT and CDR2 YNNKEL (reference sequence). The junction had 8 bases not matched to a gene; V was cut back by 4 bases and J by 1 base. CDR3 length: 18 residues. CDR3 sequence: CASSRTSGGAVGTDTQYF. CDR3 DNA: TGTGCCAGCAGCCGAACTAGCGGGGGGGCCGTGGGCACAGATACGCAGTATTTT.

The V gene is TRBV5-1, the J gene TRBJ2-7; D may be TRBD2 (7 bases). The CDR3 extends over 14 amino acids. From germline, CDR1 is SGHRS and CDR2 YFSETQ. Trimming removed 4 bases from V and 0 bases from J, with 11 bases in between. The CDR3 region is CASSDGGHSYEQYF. The CDR3 DNA sequence: TGCGCCAGCAGCGACGGGGGGCACTCCTACGAGCAGTACTTC.

This chain links TRBV3-1 (or the pseudogene TRBV3-2) with TRBJ1-5; D is unresolved. CDR1 is LGHDT, CDR2 YNNKEL, per germline (reference sequence). CDR3 length: 16 residues. V gave up 2 bases and J gave up 1 base, with 12 bases separating them. CDR3 sequence: CASSQSGLSSNQPQHF. DNA for the CDR3: TGTGCCAGCAGCCAATCCGGGTTGTCGAGCAATCAGCCCCAGCATTTT.